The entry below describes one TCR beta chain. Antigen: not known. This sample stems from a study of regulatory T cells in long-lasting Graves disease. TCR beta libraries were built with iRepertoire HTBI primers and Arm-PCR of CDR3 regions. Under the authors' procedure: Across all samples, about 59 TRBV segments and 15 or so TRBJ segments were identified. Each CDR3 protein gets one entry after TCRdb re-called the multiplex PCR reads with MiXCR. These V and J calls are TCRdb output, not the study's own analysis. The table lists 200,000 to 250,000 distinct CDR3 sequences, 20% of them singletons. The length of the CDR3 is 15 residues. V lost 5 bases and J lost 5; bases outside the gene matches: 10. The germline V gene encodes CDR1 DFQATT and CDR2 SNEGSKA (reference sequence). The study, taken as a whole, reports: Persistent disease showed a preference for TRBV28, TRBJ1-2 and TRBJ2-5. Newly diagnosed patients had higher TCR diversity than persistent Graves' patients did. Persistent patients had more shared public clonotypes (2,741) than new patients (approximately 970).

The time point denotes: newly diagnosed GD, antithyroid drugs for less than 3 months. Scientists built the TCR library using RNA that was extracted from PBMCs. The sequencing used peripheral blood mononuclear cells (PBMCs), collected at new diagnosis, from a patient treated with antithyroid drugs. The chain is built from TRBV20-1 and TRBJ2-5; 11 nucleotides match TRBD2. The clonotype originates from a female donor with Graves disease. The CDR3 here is CSAGRLAGPVETQYF. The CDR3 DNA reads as TGCAGTGCTGGTAGACTAGCGGGGCCTGTCGAGACCCAGTACTTC.